The clone carrying this T cell receptor (beta chain) was seen at least ten times. What it recognizes is unknown. Germline lookup yields CDR1 MNHEY and CDR2 SVGAGI. The CDR3 totals 14 residues. V shed 6 bases, J shed 4 bases, and the junction held 6 bases outside the gene matches. After constant-region reverse-primer amplification, full-length variable regions underwent semi-nested PCR with Nested Universal Primer A. TCRdb re-analysed the 5' RACE reads in MiXCR, keeping a single row per CDR3 protein. The sample carries under 60,000 distinct CDR3 sequences, around 26% recorded once. Whole-study findings and limits: Tumor Treg TCRs overlapped most with tumor naive CD4+ cells.

This chain joins TRBV6-5 and TRBJ1-2; 9 bases agree with TRBD1. The receptor comes from a female donor with breast cancer. Sequencing was carried out using naive CD4+ T cells sorted from blood. As to subset: naive CD4+ T cells, CD4+CD45RA+CD25-. CDR3 DNA: TGTGCCAGCAGGACGAACAGGGGGCCCTATGGCTACACCTTC. Its protein is CASRTNRGPYGYTF.